This T cell receptor beta chain was found in a study of blood T cell repertoires in COVID-19. Overall study context: The samples span acute and convalescent COVID-19 from the United States, Italy and Spain. The analysed material was cDNA or gDNA that came from T cells, B-cell-depleted T cells, or PBMCs.

Per the study methods: Amplified reference gene primers provided the basis for estimating nucleated cell counts. TCRdb keeps only in-frame clones here, not all; method: immunoSEQ multiplex PCR. D and trimming were read from the DNA, whereas the V and J calls and clone size are those reported in that table. This table holds roughly 50,000 clones, about nine tenths found once. CDR3 length: 15 residues. The V end was cut by 6 bases, the J end by 0 bases, with 12 bases between. Looked up from germline, CDR1 is MNHEY and CDR2 is SVGAGI. The receptor comes from a man aged 65 to 79 with acute or convalescent COVID-19. The J gene is TRBJ1-5, the V gene TRBV6-5; D might be TRBD1 (6 bases). Sequencing was performed on peripheral blood. In DNA, the CDR3 is TGTGCCAGCAGGCTATACAGGGATAGCAATCAGCCCCAGCATTTT. Its protein is CASRLYRDSNQPQHF.